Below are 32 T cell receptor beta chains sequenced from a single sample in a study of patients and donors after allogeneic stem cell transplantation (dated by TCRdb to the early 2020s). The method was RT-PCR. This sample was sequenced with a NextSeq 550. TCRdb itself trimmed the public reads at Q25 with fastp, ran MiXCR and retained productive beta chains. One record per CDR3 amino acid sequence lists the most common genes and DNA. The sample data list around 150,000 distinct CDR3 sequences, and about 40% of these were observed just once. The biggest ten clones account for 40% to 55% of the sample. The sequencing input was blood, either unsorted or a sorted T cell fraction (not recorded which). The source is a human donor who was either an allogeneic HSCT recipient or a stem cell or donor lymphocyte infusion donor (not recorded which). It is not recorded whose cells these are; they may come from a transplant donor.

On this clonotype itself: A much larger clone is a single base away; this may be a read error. The CDR3 loop reads CASSLGFNQPQHF. CDR3 DNA sequence: TGTGCCAGCAGTTTGGGTTTCAATCAGCCCCAGCATTTT. The chain carries TRBV12-3 or TRBV12-4 and TRBJ1-5, with D hard to call. Trimming took 3 bases from V and 3 from J, leaving 6 bases between them. The length of the CDR3 is 13 residues.

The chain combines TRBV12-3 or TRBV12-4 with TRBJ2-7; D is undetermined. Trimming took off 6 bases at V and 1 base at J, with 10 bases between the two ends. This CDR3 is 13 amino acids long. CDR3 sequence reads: CASRDGPSYEQYF. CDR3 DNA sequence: TGTGCCAGCAGAGACGGGCCATCCTACGAGCAGTACTTC.

The CDR3 coding sequence is TGTGCCAGCACCCAAGAGACCCAGTACTTC. Protein sequence: CASTQETQYF. The rearrangement links TRBV25-1 to TRBJ2-5; no definite D call. The CDR3 contains 10 residues. The germline V gene has CDR1 MGHDK and CDR2 SYGVNS. Trimming left V 7 bases short and J 1 base short, with 1 base between.

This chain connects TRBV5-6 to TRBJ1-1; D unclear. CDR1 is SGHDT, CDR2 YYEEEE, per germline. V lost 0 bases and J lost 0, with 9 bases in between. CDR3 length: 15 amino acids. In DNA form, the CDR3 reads TGTGCCAGCAGCTTGGTAGGCTATATGAACACTGAAGCTTTCTTT. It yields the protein CASSLVGYMNTEAFF.

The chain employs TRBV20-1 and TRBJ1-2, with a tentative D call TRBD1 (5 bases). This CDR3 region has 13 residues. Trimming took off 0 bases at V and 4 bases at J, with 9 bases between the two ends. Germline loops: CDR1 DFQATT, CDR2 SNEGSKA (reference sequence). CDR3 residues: CSAREGVGYGYTF. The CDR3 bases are TGCAGTGCTAGAGAGGGGGTAGGCTATGGCTACACCTTC.

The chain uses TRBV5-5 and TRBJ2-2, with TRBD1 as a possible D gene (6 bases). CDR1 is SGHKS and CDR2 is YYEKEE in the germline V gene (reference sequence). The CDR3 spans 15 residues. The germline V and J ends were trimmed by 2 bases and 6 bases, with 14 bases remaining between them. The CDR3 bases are TGTGCCAGCAGCTTAGGGACAATCAGGGCCGGGGAGCTGTTTTTT. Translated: CASSLGTIRAGELFF. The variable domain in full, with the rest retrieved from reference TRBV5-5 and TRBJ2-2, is DAGVTQSPTHLIKTRGQQVTLRCSPISGHKSVSWYQQVLGQGPQFIFQYYEKEERGRGNFPDRFSARQFPNYSSELNVNALLLGDSALYLCASSLGTIRAGELFFGEGSRLTVL.

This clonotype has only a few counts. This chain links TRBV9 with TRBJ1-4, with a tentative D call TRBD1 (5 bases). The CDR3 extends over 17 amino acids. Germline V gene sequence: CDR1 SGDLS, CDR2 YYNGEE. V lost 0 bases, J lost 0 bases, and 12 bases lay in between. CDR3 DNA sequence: TGTGCCAGCAGCGTAGGTCCCCCGACAGCAACTAATGAAAAACTGTTTTTT. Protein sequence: CASSVGPPTATNEKLFF.

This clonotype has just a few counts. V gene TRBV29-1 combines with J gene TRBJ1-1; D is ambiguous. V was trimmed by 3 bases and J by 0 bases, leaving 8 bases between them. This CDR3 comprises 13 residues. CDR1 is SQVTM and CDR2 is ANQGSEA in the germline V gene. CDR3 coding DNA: TGCAGCGTTGACGGCGGTTTGAACACTGAAGCTTTCTTT. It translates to CSVDGGLNTEAFF.

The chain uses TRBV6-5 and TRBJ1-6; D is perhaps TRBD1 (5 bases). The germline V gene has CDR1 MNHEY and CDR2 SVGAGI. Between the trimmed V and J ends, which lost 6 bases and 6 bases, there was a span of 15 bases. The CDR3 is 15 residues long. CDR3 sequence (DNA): TGTGCCAGCAGCCTTTCAGGGAACAGTAATTCACCCCTCCACTTT. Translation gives CASSLSGNSNSPLHF.

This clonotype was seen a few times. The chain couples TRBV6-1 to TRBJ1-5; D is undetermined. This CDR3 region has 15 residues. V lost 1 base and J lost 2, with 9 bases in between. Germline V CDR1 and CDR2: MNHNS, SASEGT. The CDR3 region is CASSEVLWGNQPQHF. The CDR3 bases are TGTGCCAGCAGTGAAGTCCTCTGGGGCAATCAGCCCCAGCATTTT.

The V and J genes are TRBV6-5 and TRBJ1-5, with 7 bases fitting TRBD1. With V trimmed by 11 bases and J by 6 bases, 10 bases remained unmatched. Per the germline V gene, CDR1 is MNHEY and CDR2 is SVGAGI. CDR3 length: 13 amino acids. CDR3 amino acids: CAANRGPGQPQHF. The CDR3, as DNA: TGTGCCGCAAACAGGGGACCTGGTCAGCCCCAGCATTTT.

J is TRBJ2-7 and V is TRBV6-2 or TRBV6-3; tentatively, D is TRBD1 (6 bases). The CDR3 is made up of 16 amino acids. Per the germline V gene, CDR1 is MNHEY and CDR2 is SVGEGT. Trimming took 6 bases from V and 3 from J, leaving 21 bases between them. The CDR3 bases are TGTGCCAGCAGCCTATGGCAGGGGAGTTTTGTCTACGAGCAGTACTTC. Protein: CASSLWQGSFVYEQYF.

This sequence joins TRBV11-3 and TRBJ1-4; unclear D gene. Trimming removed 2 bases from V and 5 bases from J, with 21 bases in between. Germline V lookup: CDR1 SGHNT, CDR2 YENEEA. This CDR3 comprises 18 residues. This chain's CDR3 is CASSLTAYRPIGNEKLFF. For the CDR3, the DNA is TGTGCCAGCAGCTTAACCGCCTATCGGCCCATCGGGAATGAAAAACTGTTTTTT.

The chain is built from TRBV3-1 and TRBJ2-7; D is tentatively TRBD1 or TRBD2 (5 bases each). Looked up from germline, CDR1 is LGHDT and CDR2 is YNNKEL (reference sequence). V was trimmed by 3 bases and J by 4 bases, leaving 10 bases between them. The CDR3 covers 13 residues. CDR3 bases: TGTGCCAGCAGCCATGGGGGTAGTTACGAGCAGTACTTC. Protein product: CASSHGGSYEQYF.

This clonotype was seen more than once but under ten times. The CDR3 sequence: CSVIDGPTEAFF. CDR3 nucleotide sequence: TGCAGCGTTATAGACGGGCCCACTGAAGCTTTCTTT. This chain joins TRBV29-1 and TRBJ1-1; D is undetermined. Trimming shortened V by 5 bases and J by 4 bases, and 11 bases separated the two germline ends. The CDR3 is 12 amino acids. From germline, CDR1 is SQVTM and CDR2 ANQGSEA.

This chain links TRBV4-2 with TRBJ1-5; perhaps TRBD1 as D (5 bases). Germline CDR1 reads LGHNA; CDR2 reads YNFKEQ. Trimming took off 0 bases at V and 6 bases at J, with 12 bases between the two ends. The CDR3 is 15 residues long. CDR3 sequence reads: CASSQDSGQGQPQHF. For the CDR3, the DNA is TGTGCCAGCAGCCAAGATTCGGGGCAGGGTCAGCCCCAGCATTTT.

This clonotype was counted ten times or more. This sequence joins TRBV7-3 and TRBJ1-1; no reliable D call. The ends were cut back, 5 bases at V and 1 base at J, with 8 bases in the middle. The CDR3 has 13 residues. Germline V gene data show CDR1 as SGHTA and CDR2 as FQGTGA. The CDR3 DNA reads TGTGCCAGCAGCGAAAGATGGAACACTGAAGCTTTCTTT. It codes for CASSERWNTEAFF.

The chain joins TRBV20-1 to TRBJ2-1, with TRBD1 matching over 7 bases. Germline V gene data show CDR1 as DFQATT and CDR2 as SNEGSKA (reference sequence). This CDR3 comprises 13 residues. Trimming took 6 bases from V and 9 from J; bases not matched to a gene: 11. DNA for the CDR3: TGCAGTGCAATGGGACAGACAGATACTGAGCAGTTCTTC. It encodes CSAMGQTDTEQFF.

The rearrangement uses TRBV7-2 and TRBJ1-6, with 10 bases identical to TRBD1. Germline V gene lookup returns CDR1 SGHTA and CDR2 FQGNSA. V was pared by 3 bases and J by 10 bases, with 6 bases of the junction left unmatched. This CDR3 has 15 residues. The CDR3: CASSFQDRGNSPLHF. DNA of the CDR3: TGTGCCAGCAGCTTTCAGGACAGGGGGAACTCACCCCTCCACTTT.

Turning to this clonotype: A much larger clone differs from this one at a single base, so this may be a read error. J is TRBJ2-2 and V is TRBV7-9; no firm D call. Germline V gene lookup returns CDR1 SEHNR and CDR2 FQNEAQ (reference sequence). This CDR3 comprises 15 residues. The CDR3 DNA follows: TGTGCCAGCAGCTTATCCTCATCGAACACCAGGGAGCTGTTTTTT. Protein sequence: CASSLSSSNTRELFF. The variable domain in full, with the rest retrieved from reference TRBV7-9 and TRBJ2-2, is DTGVSQNPRHKITKRGQNVTFRCDPISEHNRLYWYRQTLGQGPEFLTYFQNEAQLEKSRLLSDRFSAERPKGSFSTLEIQRTEQGDSAMYLCASSLSSSNTRELFFGEGSRLTVL.

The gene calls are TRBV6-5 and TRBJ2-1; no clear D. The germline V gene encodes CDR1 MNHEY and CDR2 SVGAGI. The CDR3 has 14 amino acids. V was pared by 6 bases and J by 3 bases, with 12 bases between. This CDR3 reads CASSLSSYYNEQFF. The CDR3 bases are TGTGCCAGCAGCCTCTCCAGCTACTACAATGAGCAGTTCTTC.

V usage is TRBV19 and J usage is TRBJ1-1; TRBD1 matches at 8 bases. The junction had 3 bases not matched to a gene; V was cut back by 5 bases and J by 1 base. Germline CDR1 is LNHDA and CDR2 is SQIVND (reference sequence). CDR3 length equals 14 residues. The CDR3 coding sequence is TGTGCCAGTAGTCCGACAGGGGCGAACACTGAAGCTTTCTTT. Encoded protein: CASSPTGANTEAFF. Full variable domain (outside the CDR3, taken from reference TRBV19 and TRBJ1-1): DGGITQSPKYLFRKEGQNVTLSCEQNLNHDAMYWYRQDPGQGLRLIYYSQIVNDFQKGDIAEGYSVSREKKESFPLTVTSAQKNPTAFYLCASSPTGANTEAFFGQGTRLTVV.

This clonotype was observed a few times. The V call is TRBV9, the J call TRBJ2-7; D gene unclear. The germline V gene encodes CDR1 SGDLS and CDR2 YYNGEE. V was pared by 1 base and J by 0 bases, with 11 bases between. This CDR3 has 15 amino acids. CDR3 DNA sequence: TGTGCCAGCAGCGTATTTACACAGACCTCCTACGAGCAGTACGTC. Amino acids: CASSVFTQTSYEQYV.

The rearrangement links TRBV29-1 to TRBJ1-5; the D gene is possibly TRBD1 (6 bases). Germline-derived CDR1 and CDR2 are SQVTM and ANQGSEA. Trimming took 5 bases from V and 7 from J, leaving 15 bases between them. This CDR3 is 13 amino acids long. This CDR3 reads CSVCWGLEQPQHF. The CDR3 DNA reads TGCAGCGTTTGTTGGGGGCTTGAGCAGCCCCAGCATTTT.

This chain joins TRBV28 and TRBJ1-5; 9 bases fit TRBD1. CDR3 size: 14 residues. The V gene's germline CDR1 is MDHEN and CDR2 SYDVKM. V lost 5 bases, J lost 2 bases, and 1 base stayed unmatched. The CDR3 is CASSRQGGNQPQHF. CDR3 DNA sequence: TGTGCCAGCAGTCGACAGGGGGGCAATCAGCCCCAGCATTTT.

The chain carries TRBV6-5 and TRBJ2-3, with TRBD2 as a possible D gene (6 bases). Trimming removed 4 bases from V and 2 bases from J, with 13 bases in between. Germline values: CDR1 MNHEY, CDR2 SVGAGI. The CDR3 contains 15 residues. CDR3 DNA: TGTGCCAGCAGTTTTCTTCGGGACTTCACAGATACGCAGTATTTT. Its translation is CASSFLRDFTDTQYF.

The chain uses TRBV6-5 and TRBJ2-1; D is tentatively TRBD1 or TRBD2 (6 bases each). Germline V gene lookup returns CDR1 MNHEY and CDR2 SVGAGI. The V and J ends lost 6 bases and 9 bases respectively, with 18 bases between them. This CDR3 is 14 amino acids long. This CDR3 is CASSQGLAMGEQFF. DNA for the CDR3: TGTGCCAGCAGCCAGGGGCTAGCGATGGGTGAGCAGTTCTTC.

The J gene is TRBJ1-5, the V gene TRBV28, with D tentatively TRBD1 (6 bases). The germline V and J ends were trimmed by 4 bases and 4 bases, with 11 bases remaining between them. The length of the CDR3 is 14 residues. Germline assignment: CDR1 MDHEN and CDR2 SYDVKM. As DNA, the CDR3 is TGTGCCAGCAGTTACAGGGTCCTGAATCAGCCCCAGCATTTT. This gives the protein CASSYRVLNQPQHF.

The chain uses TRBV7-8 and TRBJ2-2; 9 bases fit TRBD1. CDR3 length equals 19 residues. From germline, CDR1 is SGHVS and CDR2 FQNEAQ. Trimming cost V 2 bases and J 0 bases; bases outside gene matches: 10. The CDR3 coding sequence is TGTGCCAGCAGCTTACGGTGGGCAGGGGACAGGGCGAACACCGGGGAGCTGTTTTTT. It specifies CASSLRWAGDRANTGELFF.

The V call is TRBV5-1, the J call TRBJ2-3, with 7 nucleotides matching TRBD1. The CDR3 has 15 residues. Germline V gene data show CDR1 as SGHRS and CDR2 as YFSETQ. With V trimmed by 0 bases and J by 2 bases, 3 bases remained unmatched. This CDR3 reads CASSLEGQYTDTQYF. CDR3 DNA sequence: TGCGCCAGCAGCTTGGAGGGACAGTACACAGATACGCAGTATTTT.

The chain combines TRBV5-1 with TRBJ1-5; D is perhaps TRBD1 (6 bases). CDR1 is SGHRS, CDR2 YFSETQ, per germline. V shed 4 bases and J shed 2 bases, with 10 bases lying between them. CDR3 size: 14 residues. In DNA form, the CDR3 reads TGCGCCAGCAGCCCAGGGGTGGGCAATCAGCCCCAGCATTTT. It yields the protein CASSPGVGNQPQHF.

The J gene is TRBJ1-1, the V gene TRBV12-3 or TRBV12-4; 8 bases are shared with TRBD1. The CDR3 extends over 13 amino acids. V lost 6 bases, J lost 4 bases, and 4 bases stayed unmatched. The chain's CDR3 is CASRYTGGTEAFF. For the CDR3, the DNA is TGTGCCAGCAGGTATACAGGGGGCACTGAAGCTTTCTTT.